This T cell receptor beta chain is drawn from a study of blood T cell repertoires in COVID-19. Study background: Collection of acute and convalescent COVID-19 samples took place in the United States, Italy and Spain.

In the source study's methods: From reference gene primer amplification, estimates of nucleated cell counts were derived. TCRdb's copy holds only in-frame clones and misses some; the assay was immunoSEQ multiplex PCR. Clonal size and the V and J genes are those of that table, whereas D and trimming came from the DNA. Seen here are 70,000 or so clones, roughly 77% observed once, and the top ten hold less than 40%. CDR3 length: 15 amino acids. Germline V lookup: CDR1 MNHEY, CDR2 SVGEGT. V shed 6 bases and J 2 bases; nucleotides not matched to a gene: 7. The material sequenced was peripheral blood. This sequence originates from a woman in her 70s with acute or convalescent COVID-19. This sequence joins TRBV6-2 or TRBV6-3 and TRBJ1-5, with 7 nucleotides matching TRBD1. This CDR3 reads CASSKTGNGNQPQHF. CDR3 nucleotide sequence: TGTGCCAGCAGCAAGACAGGGAACGGCAATCAGCCCCAGCATTTT.